This record covers a single T cell receptor beta chain. The antigen this receptor binds is unknown. Per-base quality was not reported, and no clone a single base away is much larger than it. This sample was included in a study of cytomegalovirus exposure and HLA in healthy donors listed by TCRdb under 2017. General notes on the study: An earlier analysis of several hundred of the donors reported more than 250 Gb of sequence data and 120 million or so unique TCR beta sequences from some 180 million T cells. Genome-wide SNP genotypes for about 60% of the roughly 700 donors were used in a later genetic analysis, which treated that subset as a discovery cohort. An earlier analysis of roughly 600 of the donors used high-throughput TCR beta sequencing to judge whether each TCR beta V gene segment behaved as functional or pseudogenic. The study profiled the T cell repertoires of hundreds of subjects by immunosequencing and related them to cytomegalovirus serostatus. To predict cytomegalovirus infection status, the study combined high-throughput TCR immunosequencing, statistical association of individual TCRs with disease status, and machine learning. In a later analysis, previously published TCR beta repertoires from 550 to 750 donors were re-analyzed and high-resolution HLA genotyping was added so that TCR occurrence patterns could be studied. Approximately 300 gigabases of sequencing data and around 90 million unique TCR sequences made up an early release that covered 500 to 650 HLA-typed donors. In the later analysis, no new phenotypic data were used to find candidate immune exposures; instead, reliance was placed on TCR beta sequences and their occurrence across donors. Besides the first cohort of around 670 subjects, a separate validation cohort made up of 120 different subjects was used. Of the roughly 400 genotyped donors, roughly 85% fell in the genetic ancestry cluster associated with self-reported Caucasian donors. All discovery cohort repertoires had been generated on a single sequencing platform. Among some 410 genotyped donors of the cohort, an average of roughly 240,000 unique TCR beta nucleotide sequences were sequenced per donor, 15% to 20% of them non-productive. The number of donors typed differed by locus, with about 620-630 for A, B, C, DRB1 and DQB1, more than 500 for DQA1, under 610 for DPA1, and around 430 for DPB1. Donor age, sex, ethnicity and CMV serostatus were compiled alongside the repertoire data. The study was designed to test whether signatures of past pathogen exposure could be identified by cataloging public T cell receptors. Roughly 5 DR-DQ haplotypes were handled as single units for association and clustering, since linkage in the cohort was strong. Class I and class II HLA loci were covered by the typing at four-digit resolution.

In total, about 650 healthy bone marrow donors made up the cohort. Cohort members were all nominally healthy when sampled, although unrecorded immune exposures were likely present. The donor was CMV seronegative and was included in the group of 352 seronegative cohort members. A peripheral blood sample was collected from each donor, and TCR beta sequencing was performed on peripheral blood mononuclear cells. Genomic DNA extraction from the blood cell samples was performed with the Qiagen DNeasy Blood Extraction Kit. The paper as a whole reports these results and caveats: An association between a missense DCLRE1C variant and V-gene and J-gene trimming of TCR beta chains was found in a later genetic analysis and replicated in an independent cohort. In both the original and validation cohorts, the classifier was reported to diagnose cytomegalovirus status with high specificity and sensitivity. This cohort had only TCR beta chains sequenced, and the lack of alpha or paired-chain data limited which features could be detected. Because the 87-base-pair reads could not distinguish some IMGT-functional V segments, including TRBV6-2 and TRBV6-3, those segments were excluded. Specific HLA alleles were associated with over 15,000 TCR beta sequences at a false discovery rate of 0.05 in a later analysis. In an earlier analysis of 587 of the donors, most TCR beta V segments were observed in productive rearrangements about 87% or about 30% of the time, broadly matching IMGT annotations. Compared with equally common non-associated chains, HLA-associated TCR beta chains in a later analysis were more clonally expanded and had lower generation probabilities. HLA typing was unavailable for some donors at each locus, so association tests used only the typed subset. The study gave a list of 150 to 200 TCR beta chains associated with cytomegalovirus. A further reported finding was that TCR beta sequences accurately predicted the HLA-A and HLA-B alleles for most subjects in the first cohort. A few of the identified cytomegalovirus-associated TCR beta chains were confirmed in vitro to be specific for cytomegalovirus antigens. According to a later analysis, TCR association rates differed among HLA loci, with DRB1 alleles showing the most associated TCRs and HLA-C alleles showing the fewest. Compared with the roughly 710-donor mean, donors in an Asian-associated ancestry cluster had fewer N-insertions in productive TCRs, according to a later genetic analysis. The authors suggested that the approach could potentially be extended to other disease states and immunological phenotypes. Several of the top co-occurrence clusters appeared to be linked to parvovirus B19, influenza, CMV and Epstein-Barr virus, according to a later analysis. A later analysis found that most CMV-associated TCR beta chains appeared HLA-restricted, with HLA associations seemingly driven largely by CMV exposure. Because counts were too low, approximately 18 rarely observed V segments, including chromosome 9 orphons, were excluded from the earlier analysis of 587 of the donors. Strong co-occurrence of HLA alleles, especially DR and DQ, made assigning TCR associations to individual alleles difficult. The sequencing pipeline was judged likely to have produced a cluster of highly shared sequence variants as a technical artifact. The only immune exposure information available for the cohort was CMV serostatus. Sequencing depth was assumed to be roughly uniform across donors in the presence/absence analyses, though that assumption may not hold. Most TCR sequences were seen in very few donors, while some public TCRs were found in many individuals. Correlated functional status among segregating V segments might reflect linkage disequilibrium, but an unknown experimental factor could not be ruled out.

The CDR3 starts with the cysteine, ends with the phenylalanine, and has 14 residues. The CDR3 DNA has 42 bases and is translated from base 1. The germline V gene sets CDR1 to SGDLS and CDR2 to YYNGEE. Germline trimming amounts to 6 bases on V and 4 bases on J, with 5 as the count of junction bases outside the gene matches. The method was the immunoSEQ multiplex PCR assay. For the multiplex PCR, a mixture combining 60 forward primers for TCR Vbeta segments and 13 reverse primers for TCR Jbeta segments was used. The CDR3 region of rearranged TCR beta genes was amplified from genomic DNA by a multiplex PCR assay. Amplified TCR beta libraries were sequenced as 87-base-pair reads on the Illumina HiSeq System. The source study handled its data this way. In a later analysis, tens of millions of unique TCR beta chains were counted across the roughly 610 repertoires, and around 10 million of these chains were shared by at least two donors. Raw reads were error-corrected and collapsed into unique sequences by a nearest-neighbor algorithm in which closely related sequences were merged to remove PCR and sequencing errors. Alignment of CDR3 sequences to IMGT reference sequences was used to assign V, D and J gene segments. For a sequence to be retained, a match of at least six nucleotides to both a V gene segment and a J gene segment was required. A rearrangement was called productive if the CDR3 had no stop codons and remained in frame with V and J, and every other rearrangement was called non-productive. CDR3 was defined by IMGT convention, running from the second conserved V-encoded cysteine to the conserved J-encoded phenylalanine. The earlier analysis of about 530 of the donors excluded any sequence lacking an unambiguous match to a single V gene segment. An earlier analysis of several hundred of the donors classified V segments as functional when productive rearrangements were above 56.7% and as segregating when the standard deviation between donors was above 5%. A statistical classification framework was built for diagnosing cytomegalovirus status from the catalog of TCR beta chain sequences. V and J gene assignment, in a later analysis, came from comparing TCR nucleotide sequences with IMGT/GENE-DB human TR gene sequences. A later analysis assigned CDR3 sequences and most-parsimonious VDJ recombination scenarios with the TCRdist pipeline. In a later analysis, every TCR beta chain was defined by the combination of its CDR3 amino acid sequence and its V-gene family, and reads without a unique V-gene family were dropped. A later analysis removed 500 to 650 highly shared, low-generation-probability nucleotide sequences to deal with suspected cross-contamination and a sequencing artifact. For each public chain, a later analysis derived a clonal expansion index from normalized ranks of inferred template counts within each repertoire. Generation probabilities in a later analysis came from a VDJ recombination model fitted to out-of-frame rearrangements, and those results were checked against IGoR. In a later analysis, hypergeometric tests were used to score TCR-TCR, TCR-HLA and TCR-CMV co-occurrence, with a repertoire-size bias correction applied to TCR pairs. False discovery rates were estimated in a later analysis by permuting HLA or CMV assignments 20 times. In a later analysis, co-occurring TCRs were grouped using DBSCAN, with TCRdist sequence similarity added in when clustering inside HLA-allele-positive subsets. Repertoires with fewer than 30,000 or more than 120,000 public chains were left out of co-occurrence clustering, as were five repertoires with anomalous nucleotide sharing. Not all clones reach the TCRdb copy of this immuneACCESS table, which keeps in-frame sequences only. Checked studies attribute under half of the gap to unresolved V genes and leave the rest unexplained. V and J calls and clone size are as listed in that table; D and trimming were resolved from the DNA. The sample table contains around 140,000 clones; only one count was recorded for about 86% of them. The ten largest account for about 5% of the sample.

The receptor comes from a woman in her twenties or thirties in good health and CMV-seronegative. The material sequenced was PBMCs. The V and J genes are TRBV9 and TRBJ1-2; 11 bases in the middle match TRBD1. CDR3 reads: CASTPGQGVYGYTF. At the DNA level, the sequence is TGTGCCAGCACACCGGGACAGGGGGTCTATGGCTACACCTTC.